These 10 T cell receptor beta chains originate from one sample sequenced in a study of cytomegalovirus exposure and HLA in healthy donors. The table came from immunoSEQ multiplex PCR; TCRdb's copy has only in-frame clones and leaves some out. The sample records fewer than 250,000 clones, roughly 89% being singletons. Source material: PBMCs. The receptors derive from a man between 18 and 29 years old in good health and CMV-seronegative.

This chain's CDR3 is CASSPKETGTRYEQYF. In DNA form, the CDR3 reads TGTGCCAGCAGCCCCAAAGAGACAGGGACCCGCTACGAGCAGTACTTC. The chain joins TRBV7-9 to TRBJ2-7, with TRBD1 identical over 7 bases. The V and J ends lost 5 bases and 3 bases, in that order; junction bases with no gene match: 13. The CDR3 contains 16 residues. Germline-derived CDR1 and CDR2 are SEHNR and FQNEAQ (reference sequence). The whole variable domain, filled in from reference TRBV7-9 and TRBJ2-7, reads DTGVSQNPRHKITKRGQNVTFRCDPISEHNRLYWYRQTLGQGPEFLTYFQNEAQLEKSRLLSDRFSAERPKGSFSTLEIQRTEQGDSAMYLCASSPKETGTRYEQYFGPGTRLTVT.

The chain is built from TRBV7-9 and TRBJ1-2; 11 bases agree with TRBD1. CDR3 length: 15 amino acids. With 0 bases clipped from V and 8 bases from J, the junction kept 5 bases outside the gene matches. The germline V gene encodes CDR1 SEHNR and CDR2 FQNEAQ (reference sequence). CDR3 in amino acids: CASSLAQGQGDGYTF. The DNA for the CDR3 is TGTGCCAGCAGCTTAGCACAGGGACAGGGGGACGGCTACACCTTC.

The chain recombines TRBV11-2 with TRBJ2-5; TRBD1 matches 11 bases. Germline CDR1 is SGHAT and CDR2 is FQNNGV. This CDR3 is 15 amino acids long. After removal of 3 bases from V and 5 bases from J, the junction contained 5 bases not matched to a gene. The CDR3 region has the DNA TGTGCCAGCAGCTTCGGGACAGGGGGTCCGGAGACCCAGTACTTC. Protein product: CASSFGTGGPETQYF.

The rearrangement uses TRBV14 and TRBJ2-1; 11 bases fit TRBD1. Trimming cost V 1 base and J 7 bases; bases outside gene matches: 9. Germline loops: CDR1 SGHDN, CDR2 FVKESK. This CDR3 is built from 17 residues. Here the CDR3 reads CASSQGYGTGGMNEQFF. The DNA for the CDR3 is TGTGCCAGCAGCCAAGGATACGGGACAGGGGGTATGAATGAGCAGTTCTTC.

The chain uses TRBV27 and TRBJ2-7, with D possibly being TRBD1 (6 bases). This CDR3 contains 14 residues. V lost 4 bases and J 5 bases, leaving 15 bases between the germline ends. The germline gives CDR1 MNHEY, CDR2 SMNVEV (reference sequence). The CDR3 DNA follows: TGTGCCAGCAGTTGGGGGCAAAATGGGAACGAGCAGTACTTC. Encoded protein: CASSWGQNGNEQYF.

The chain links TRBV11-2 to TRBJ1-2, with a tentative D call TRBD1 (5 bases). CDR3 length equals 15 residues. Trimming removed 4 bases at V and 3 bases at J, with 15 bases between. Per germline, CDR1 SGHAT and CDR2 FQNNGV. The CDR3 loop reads CASSSMRGWDYGYTF. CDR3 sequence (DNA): TGTGCCAGCAGCTCCATGCGGGGGTGGGACTATGGCTACACCTTC.

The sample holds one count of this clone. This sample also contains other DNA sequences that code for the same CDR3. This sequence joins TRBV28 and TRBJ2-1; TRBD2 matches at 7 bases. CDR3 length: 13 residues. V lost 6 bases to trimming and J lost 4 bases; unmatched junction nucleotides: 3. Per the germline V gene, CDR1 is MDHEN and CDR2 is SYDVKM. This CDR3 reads CASSSGAYNEQFF. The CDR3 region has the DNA TGTGCCAGCAGCAGCGGGGCGTACAATGAGCAGTTCTTC.

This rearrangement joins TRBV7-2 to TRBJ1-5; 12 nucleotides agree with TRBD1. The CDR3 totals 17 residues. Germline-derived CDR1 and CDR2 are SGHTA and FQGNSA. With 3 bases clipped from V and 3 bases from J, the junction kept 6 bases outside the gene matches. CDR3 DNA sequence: TGTGCCAGCAGCTTGACCGGGACAGGGGGCAACAATCAGCCCCAGCATTTT. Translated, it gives CASSLTGTGGNNQPQHF. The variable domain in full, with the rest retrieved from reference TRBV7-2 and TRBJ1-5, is GAGVSQSPSNKVTEKGKDVELRCDPISGHTALYWYRQSLGQGLEFLIYFQGNSAPDKSGLPSDRFSAERTGGSVSTLTIQRTQQEDSAVYLCASSLTGTGGNNQPQHFGDGTRLSIL.

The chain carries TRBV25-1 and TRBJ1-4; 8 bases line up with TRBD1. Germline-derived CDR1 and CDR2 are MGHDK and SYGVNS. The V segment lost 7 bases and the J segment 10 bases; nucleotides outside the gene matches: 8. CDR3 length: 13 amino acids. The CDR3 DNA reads TGTGCCAGCACCACTACAGGGGGGCGAAAACTGTTTTTT. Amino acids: CASTTTGGRKLFF.

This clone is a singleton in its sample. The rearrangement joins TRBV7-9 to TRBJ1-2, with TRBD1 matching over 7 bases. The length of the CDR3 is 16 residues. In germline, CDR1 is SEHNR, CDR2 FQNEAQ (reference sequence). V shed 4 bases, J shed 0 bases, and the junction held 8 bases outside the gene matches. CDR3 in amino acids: CASSSIPGQPNYGYTF. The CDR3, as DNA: TGTGCCAGCAGCTCAATCCCGGGACAGCCTAACTATGGCTACACCTTC.